This T cell receptor (beta chain) derives from a study of CD8 T cells in Susac syndrome. Reverse transcription of roughly 0.45 to 1 ug RNA was carried out with random hexamers. TCRdb re-derived calls from the immunoSEQ multiplex PCR reads in MiXCR, one entry per CDR3 protein. The table shows hundreds of thousands of distinct CDR3 sequences, with about 89% occurring only once. Germline CDR1 is LGHDT and CDR2 is YNNKEL (reference sequence). The CDR3 extends over 15 amino acids. V was pared by 1 base and J by 6 bases, with 5 bases of the junction left unmatched. This clonotype originated in a human donor with multiple sclerosis. The sequenced sample was CD8+ T cells from PBMCs. V is TRBV3-1 and J is TRBJ2-1; 8 positions agree with TRBD1. The CDR3 DNA follows: TGTGCCAGCAGCCAAGCGGGAGACAGGGGCAATGAGCAGTTCTTC. This gives the protein CASSQAGDRGNEQFF.